Given below is one T cell receptor beta chain in context. The data stem from a study of blood T cell repertoires in COVID-19. Method: immunoSEQ multiplex PCR; TCRdb's copy keeps in-frame clones and lacks some. This table has about 120,000 clones, around 90% appearing once. The CDR3 length is 15 residues. Germline CDR1 reads MNHNS; CDR2 reads SASEGT. With 0 bases clipped from V and 5 bases from J, the junction kept 3 bases outside the gene matches. The chain uses TRBV6-1 and TRBJ1-5; TRBD1 aligns across 8 bases. Sequencing input: peripheral blood. The receptor's source is a woman in her sixties or seventies with COVID-19, enrolled during active disease. In nucleotides, the CDR3 is TGTGCCAGCAGTGAAGCCGGGACAGGTTATCAGCCCCAGCATTTT. Amino acid sequence: CASSEAGTGYQPQHF.